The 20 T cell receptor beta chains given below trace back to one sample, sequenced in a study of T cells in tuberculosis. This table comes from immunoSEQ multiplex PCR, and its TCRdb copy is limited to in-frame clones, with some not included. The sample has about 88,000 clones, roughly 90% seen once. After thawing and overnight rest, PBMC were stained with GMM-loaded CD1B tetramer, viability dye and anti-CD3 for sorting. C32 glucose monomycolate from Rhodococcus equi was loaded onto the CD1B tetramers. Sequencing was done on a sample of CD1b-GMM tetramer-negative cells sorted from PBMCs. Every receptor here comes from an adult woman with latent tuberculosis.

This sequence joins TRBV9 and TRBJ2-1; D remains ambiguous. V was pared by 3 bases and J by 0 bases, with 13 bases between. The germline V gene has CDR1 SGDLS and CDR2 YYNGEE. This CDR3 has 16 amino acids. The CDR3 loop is CASSETIRSSYNEQFF. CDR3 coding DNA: TGTGCCAGCAGCGAGACAATACGAAGCTCCTACAATGAGCAGTTCTTC.

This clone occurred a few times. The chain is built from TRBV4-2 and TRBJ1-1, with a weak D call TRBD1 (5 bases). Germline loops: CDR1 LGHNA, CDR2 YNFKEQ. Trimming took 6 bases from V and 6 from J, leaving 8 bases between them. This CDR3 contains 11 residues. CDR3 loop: CASSRQSEAFF. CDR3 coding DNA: TGTGCCAGCAGTAGACAGTCTGAAGCTTTCTTT.

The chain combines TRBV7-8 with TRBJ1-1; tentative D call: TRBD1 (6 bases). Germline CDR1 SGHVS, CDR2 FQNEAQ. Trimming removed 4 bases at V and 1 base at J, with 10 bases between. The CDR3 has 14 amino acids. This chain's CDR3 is CASSSRTANTEAFF. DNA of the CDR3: TGTGCCAGCAGCTCTCGGACAGCGAACACTGAAGCTTTCTTT.

The CDR3 sequence: CASSVVQGATEAFF. CDR3 coding DNA: TGTGCCAGCAGCGTAGTACAGGGGGCCACTGAAGCTTTCTTT. The chain joins TRBV9 to TRBJ1-1, with 9 bases lining up with TRBD1. In germline, CDR1 is SGDLS, CDR2 YYNGEE. The CDR3 has 14 amino acids. V trimming: 0 bases; J trimming: 4 bases; junction bases outside the gene matches: 1.

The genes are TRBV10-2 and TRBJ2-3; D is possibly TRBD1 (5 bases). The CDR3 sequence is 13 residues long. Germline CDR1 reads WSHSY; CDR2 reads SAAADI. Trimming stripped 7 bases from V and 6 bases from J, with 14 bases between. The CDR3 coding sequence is TGCGCCAGCATATCATCCAGGGCCGATACGCAGTATTTT. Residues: CASISSRADTQYF.

The CDR3 bases are TGTGCCAGCAGCCCGGGACAGGGGAACAATCAGCCCCAGCATTTT. Translation gives CASSPGQGNNQPQHF. The rearrangement joins TRBV4-2 to TRBJ1-5; TRBD1 matches at 10 bases. With 4 bases clipped from V and 3 bases from J, the junction kept 3 bases outside the gene matches. The length of the CDR3 is 15 residues. Germline V gene lookup returns CDR1 LGHNA and CDR2 YNFKEQ.

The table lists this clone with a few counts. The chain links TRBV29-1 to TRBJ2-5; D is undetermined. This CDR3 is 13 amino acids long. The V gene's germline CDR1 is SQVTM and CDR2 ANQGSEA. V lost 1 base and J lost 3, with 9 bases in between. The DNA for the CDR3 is TGCAGCGTTGAAGGCCCGCGAAAAGAGACCCAGTACTTC. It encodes CSVEGPRKETQYF.

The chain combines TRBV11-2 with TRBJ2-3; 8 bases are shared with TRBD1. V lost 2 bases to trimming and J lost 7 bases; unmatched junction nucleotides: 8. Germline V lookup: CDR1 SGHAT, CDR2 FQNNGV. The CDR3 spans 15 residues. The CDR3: CASSLSRTGMHTQYF. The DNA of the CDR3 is TGTGCCAGCAGCTTATCAAGGACAGGGATGCATACGCAGTATTTT.

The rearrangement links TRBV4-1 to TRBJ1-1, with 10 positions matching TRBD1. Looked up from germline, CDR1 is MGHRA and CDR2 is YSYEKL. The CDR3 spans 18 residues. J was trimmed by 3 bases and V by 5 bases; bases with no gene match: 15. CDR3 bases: TGCGCCAGCAGCTTTAGCCCCCGGGACAGGGGAGAGGACACTGAAGCTTTCTTT. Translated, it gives CASSFSPRDRGEDTEAFF.

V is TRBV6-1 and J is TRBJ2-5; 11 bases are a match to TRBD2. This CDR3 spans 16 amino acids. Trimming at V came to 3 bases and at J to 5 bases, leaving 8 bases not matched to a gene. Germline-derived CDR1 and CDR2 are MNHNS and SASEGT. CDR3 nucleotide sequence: TGTGCCAGCAGTGACGATCGACTAGCGGGGTTGGAGACCCAGTACTTC. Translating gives CASSDDRLAGLETQYF.

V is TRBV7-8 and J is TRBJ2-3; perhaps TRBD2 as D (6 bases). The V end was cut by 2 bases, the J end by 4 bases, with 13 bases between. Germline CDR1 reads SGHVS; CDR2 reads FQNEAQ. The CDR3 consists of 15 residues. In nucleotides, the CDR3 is TGTGCCAGCAGCTTACGTAGCGGACCTTCAGATACGCAGTATTTT. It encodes CASSLRSGPSDTQYF.

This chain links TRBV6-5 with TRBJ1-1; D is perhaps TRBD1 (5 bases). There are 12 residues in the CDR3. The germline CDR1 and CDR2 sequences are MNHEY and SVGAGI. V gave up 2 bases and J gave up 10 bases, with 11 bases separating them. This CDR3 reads CASSYKGRAAFF. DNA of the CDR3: TGTGCCAGCAGTTACAAGGGCAGGGCAGCTTTCTTT.

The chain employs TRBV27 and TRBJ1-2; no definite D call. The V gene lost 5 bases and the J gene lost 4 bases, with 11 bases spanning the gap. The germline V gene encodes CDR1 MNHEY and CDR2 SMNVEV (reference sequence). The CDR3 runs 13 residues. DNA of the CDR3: TGTGCCAGCAGTGTACGGGAGGGCTATGGCTACACCTTC. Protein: CASSVREGYGYTF.

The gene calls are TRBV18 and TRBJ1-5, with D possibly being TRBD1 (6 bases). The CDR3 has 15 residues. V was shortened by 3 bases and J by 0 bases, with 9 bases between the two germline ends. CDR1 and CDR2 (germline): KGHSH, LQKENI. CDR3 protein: CASSPDRDSNQPQHF. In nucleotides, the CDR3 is TGTGCCAGCTCACCGGACAGAGATAGCAATCAGCCCCAGCATTTT.

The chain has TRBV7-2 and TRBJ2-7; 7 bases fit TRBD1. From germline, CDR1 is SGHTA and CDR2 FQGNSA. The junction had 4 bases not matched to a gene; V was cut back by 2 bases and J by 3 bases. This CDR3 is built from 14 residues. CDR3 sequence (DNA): TGTGCCAGCAGCTTATTGGGACAGTTCTACGAGCAGTACGTC. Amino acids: CASSLLGQFYEQYV.

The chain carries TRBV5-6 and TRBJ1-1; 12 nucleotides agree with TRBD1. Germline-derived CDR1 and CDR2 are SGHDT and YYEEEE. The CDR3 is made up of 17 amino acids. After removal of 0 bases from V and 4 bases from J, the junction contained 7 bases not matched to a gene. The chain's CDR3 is CASSLGGQGAVGTEAFF. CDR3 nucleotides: TGTGCCAGCAGCTTGGGGGGACAGGGGGCGGTCGGCACTGAAGCTTTCTTT.

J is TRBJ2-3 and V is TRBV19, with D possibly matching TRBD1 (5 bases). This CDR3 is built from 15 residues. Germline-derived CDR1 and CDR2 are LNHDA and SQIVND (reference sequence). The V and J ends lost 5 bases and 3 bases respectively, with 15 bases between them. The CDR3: CASSLDNLGTDTQYF. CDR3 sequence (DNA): TGTGCCAGTAGTTTGGACAACCTGGGGACAGATACGCAGTATTTT.

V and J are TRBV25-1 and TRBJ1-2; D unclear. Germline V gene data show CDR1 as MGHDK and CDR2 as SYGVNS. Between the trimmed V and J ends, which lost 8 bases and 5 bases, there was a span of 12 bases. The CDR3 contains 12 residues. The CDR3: CASWFYDYGYTF. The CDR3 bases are TGTGCCAGCTGGTTCTATGATTATGGCTACACCTTC.

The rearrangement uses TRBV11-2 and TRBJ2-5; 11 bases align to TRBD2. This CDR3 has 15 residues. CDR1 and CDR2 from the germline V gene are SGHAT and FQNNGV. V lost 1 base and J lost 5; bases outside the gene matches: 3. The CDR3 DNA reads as TGTGCCAGCAGCTTAGGACTAGCGGGGAAGGAGACCCAGTACTTC. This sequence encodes CASSLGLAGKETQYF.

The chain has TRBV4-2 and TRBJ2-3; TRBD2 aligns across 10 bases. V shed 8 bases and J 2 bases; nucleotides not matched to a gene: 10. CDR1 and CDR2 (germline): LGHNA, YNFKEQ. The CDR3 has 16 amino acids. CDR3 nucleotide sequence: TGTGCCAGCCGCTTCTTAGCGGGGGGCCTCACAGATACGCAGTATTTT. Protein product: CASRFLAGGLTDTQYF.